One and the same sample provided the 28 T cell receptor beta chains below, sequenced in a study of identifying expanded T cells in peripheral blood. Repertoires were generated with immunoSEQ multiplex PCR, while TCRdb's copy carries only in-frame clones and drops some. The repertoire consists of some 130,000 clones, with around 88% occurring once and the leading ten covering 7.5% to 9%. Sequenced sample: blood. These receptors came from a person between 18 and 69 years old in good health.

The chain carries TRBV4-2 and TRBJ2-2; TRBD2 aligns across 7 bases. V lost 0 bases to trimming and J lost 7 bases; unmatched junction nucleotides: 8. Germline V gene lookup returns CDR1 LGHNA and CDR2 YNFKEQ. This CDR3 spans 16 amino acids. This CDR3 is CASSQDRTSAGGELFF. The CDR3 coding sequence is TGTGCCAGCAGCCAAGACCGAACTAGCGCAGGCGGGGAGCTGTTTTTT.

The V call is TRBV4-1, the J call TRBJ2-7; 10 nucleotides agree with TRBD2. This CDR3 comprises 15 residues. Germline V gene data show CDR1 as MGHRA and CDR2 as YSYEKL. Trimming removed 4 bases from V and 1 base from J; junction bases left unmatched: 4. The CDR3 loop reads CASSPIAGGSYEQYF. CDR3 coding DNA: TGCGCCAGCAGCCCCATAGCGGGGGGTTCCTACGAGCAGTACTTC.

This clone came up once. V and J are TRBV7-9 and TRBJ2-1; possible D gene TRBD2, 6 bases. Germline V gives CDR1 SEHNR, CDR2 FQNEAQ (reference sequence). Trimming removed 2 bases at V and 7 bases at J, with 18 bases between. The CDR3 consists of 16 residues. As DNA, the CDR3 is TGTGCCAGCAGCTTATACGGGAGCCGGGTGGCGAATGAGCAGTTCTTC. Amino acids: CASSLYGSRVANEQFF. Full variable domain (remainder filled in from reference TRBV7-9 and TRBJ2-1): DTGVSQNPRHKITKRGQNVTFRCDPISEHNRLYWYRQTLGQGPEFLTYFQNEAQLEKSRLLSDRFSAERPKGSFSTLEIQRTEQGDSAMYLCASSLYGSRVANEQFFGPGTRLTVL.

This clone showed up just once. CDR3 in amino acids: CASSLSPQGNYGYTF. The CDR3 nucleotides are TGTGCCAGCAGTTTAAGCCCACAGGGCAACTATGGCTACACCTTC. The chain recombines TRBV28 with TRBJ1-2; the D gene is possibly TRBD1 (6 bases). CDR3 length: 15 amino acids. Per germline, CDR1 MDHEN and CDR2 SYDVKM. V was trimmed by 2 bases and J by 2 bases, leaving 12 bases between them.

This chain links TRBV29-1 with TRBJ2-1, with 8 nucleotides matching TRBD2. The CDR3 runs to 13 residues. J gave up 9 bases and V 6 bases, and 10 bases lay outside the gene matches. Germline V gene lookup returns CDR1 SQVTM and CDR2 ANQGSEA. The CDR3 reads CSVASGGPSEQFF. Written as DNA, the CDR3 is TGCAGCGTCGCCTCGGGAGGGCCTAGTGAGCAGTTCTTC.

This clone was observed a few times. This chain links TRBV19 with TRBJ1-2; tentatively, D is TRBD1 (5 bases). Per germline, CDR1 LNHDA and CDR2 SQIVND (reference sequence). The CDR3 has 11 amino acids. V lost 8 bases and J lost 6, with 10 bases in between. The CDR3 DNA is TGTGCCAGTTCACAGGCGGATGGCTACACCTTC. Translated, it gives CASSQADGYTF.

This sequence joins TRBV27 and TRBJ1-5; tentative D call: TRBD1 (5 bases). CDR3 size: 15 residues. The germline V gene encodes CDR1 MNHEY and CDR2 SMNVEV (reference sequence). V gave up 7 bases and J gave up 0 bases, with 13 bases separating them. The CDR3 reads CASTKRGDSNQPQHF. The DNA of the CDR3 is TGTGCCAGCACCAAGAGGGGAGATAGCAATCAGCCCCAGCATTTT.

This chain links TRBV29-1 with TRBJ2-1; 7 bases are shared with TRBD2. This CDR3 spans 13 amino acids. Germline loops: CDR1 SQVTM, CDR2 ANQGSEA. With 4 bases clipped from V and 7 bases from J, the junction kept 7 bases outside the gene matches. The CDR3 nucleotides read TGCAGCGTTGGGCTGTCTAGCGGTAATGAGCAGTTCTTC. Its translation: CSVGLSSGNEQFF.

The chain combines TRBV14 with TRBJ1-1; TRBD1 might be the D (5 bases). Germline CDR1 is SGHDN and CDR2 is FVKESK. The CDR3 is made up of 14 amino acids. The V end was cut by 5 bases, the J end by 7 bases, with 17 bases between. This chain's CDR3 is CASSKNPLGVEAFF. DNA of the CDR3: TGTGCCAGCAGCAAAAACCCCTTGGGGGTTGAAGCTTTCTTT. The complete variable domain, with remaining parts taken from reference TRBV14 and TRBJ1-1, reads EAGVTQFPSHSVIEKGQTVTLRCDPISGHDNLYWYRRVMGKEIKFLLHFVKESKQDESGMPNNRFLAERTGGTYSTLKVQPAELEDSGVYFCASSKNPLGVEAFFGQGTRLTVV.

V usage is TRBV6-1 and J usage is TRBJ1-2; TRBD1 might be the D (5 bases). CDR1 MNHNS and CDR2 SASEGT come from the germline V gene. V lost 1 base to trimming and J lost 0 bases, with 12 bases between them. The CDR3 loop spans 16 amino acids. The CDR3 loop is CASSEVWGRTNYGYTF. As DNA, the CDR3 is TGTGCCAGCAGTGAAGTGTGGGGCAGGACTAACTATGGCTACACCTTC.

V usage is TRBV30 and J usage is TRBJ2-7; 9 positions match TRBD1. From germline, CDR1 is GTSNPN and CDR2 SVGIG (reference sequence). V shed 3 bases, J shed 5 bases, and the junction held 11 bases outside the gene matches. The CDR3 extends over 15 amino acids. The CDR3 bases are TGTGCCTGGAGCGTTACTAACAGGGGGCTCAACGAGCAGTACTTC. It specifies CAWSVTNRGLNEQYF.

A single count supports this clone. The CDR3 DNA follows: TGTGCCAGCAGCGCAACAGGGGGCACTAATGAAAAACTGTTTTTT. Protein product: CASSATGGTNEKLFF. This sequence joins TRBV5-6 and TRBJ1-4, with 9 bases identical to TRBD1. V lost 4 bases and J lost 2; bases outside the gene matches: 3. The CDR3 is made up of 15 amino acids. CDR1 and CDR2 (germline): SGHDT, YYEEEE.

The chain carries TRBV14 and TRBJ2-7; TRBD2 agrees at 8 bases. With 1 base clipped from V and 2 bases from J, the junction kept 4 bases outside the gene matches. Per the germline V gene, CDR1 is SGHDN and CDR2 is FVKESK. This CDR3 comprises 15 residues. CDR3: CASSQVVAGTYEQYF. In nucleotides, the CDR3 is TGTGCCAGCAGCCAAGTGGTAGCGGGGACCTACGAGCAGTACTTC.

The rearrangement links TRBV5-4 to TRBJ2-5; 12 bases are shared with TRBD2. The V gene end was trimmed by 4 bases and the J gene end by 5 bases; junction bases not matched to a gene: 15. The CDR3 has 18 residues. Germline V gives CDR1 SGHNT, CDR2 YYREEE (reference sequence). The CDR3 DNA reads TGTGCCAGCAGCCCCCACGGGCTAGCGGGAGGGCCGGGGGAGACCCAGTACTTC. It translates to CASSPHGLAGGPGETQYF.

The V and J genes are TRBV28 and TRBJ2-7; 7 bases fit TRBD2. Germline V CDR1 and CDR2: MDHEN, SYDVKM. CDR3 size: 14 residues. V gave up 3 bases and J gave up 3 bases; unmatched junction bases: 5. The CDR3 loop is CASSLAGVGYEQYF. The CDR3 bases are TGTGCCAGCAGTTTGGCGGGAGTGGGCTACGAGCAGTACTTC.

This CDR3 reads CASSSTSGDSNSYEQYF. The CDR3 DNA reads TGTGCCAGCAGCTCCACCTCCGGGGACAGTAATTCCTACGAGCAGTACTTC. The chain carries TRBV5-5 and TRBJ2-7, with TRBD1 matching 7 bases. The CDR3 covers 17 residues. V lost 3 bases and J lost 1; bases outside the gene matches: 13. From germline, CDR1 is SGHKS and CDR2 YYEKEE (reference sequence).

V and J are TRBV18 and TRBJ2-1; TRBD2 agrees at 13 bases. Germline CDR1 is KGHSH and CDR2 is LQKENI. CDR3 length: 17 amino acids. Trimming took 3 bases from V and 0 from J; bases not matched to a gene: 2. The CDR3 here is CASSPTSGGYSYNEQFF. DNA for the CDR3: TGTGCCAGCTCACCGACTAGCGGGGGGTACTCCTACAATGAGCAGTTCTTC.

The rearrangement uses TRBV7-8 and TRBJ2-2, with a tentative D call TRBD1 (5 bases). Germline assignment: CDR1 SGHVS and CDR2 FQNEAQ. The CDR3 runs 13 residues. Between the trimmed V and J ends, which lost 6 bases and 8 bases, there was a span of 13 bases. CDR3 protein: CASSSEGDGELFF. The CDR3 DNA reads TGTGCCAGCAGTTCGGAAGGGGATGGGGAGCTGTTTTTT.

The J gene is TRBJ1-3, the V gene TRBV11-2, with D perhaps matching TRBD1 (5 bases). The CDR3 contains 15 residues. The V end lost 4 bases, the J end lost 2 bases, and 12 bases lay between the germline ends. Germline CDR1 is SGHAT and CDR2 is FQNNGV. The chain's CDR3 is CASSSGHSAGNTIYF. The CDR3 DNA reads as TGTGCCAGCAGCTCAGGACACTCAGCTGGAAACACCATATATTTT.

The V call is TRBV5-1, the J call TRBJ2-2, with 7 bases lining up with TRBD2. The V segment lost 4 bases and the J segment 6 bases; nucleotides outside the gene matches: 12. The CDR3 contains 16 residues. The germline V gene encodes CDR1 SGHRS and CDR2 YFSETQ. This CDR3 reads CASSPAASGSPGELFF. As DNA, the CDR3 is TGCGCCAGCAGCCCAGCGGCTAGCGGTTCCCCCGGGGAGCTGTTTTTT.

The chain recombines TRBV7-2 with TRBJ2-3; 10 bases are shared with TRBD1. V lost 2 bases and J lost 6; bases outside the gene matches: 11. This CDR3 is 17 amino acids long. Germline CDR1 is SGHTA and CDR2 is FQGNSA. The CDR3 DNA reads TGTGCCAGCAGCTTATTACCCGGGACAGGGGTTGCGGATACGCAGTATTTT. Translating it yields CASSLLPGTGVADTQYF.

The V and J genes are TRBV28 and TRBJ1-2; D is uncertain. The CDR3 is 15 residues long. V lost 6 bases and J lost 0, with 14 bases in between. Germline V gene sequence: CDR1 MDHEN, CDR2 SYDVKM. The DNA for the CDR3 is TGTGCCAGCAGATCCCGCCGCGAAGCTAACTATGGCTACACCTTC. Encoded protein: CASRSRREANYGYTF.

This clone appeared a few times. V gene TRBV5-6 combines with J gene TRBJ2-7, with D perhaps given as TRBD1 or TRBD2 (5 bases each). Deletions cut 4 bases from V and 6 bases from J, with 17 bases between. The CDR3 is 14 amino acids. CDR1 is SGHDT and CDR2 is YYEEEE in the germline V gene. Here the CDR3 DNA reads TGTGCCAGCAGCCGCGCCGGGGCTACTTCCGAGCAGTACTTC. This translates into CASSRAGATSEQYF.

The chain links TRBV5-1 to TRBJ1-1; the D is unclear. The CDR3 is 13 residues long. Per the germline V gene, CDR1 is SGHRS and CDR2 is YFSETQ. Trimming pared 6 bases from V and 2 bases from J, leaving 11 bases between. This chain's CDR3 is CASTGGVNTEAFF. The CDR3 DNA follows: TGCGCCAGCACGGGAGGCGTTAACACTGAAGCTTTCTTT.

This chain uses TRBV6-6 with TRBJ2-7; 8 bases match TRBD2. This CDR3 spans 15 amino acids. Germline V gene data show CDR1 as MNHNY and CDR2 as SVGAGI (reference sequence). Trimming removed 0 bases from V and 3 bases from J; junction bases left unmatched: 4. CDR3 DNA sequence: TGTGCCAGCAGTTACTCGGTAGCGGGGATCTACGAGCAGTACTTC. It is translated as CASSYSVAGIYEQYF.

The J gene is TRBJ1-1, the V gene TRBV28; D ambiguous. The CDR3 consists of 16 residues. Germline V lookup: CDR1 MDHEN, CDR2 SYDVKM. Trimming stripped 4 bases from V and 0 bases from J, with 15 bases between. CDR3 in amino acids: CASSSTGWFLNTEAFF. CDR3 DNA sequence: TGTGCCAGCAGTTCCACGGGGTGGTTTTTGAACACTGAAGCTTTCTTT.

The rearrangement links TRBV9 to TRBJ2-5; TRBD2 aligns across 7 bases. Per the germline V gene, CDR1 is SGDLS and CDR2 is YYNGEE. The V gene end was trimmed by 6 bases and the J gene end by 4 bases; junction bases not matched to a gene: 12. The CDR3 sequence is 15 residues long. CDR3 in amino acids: CASTEAGLGAETQYF. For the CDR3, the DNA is TGTGCCAGCACCGAAGCGGGACTCGGGGCAGAGACCCAGTACTTC.

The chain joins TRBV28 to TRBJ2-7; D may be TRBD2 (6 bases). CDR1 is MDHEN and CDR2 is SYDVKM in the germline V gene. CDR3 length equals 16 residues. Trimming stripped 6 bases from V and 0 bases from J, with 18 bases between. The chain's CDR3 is CASSPWGESSSYEQYF. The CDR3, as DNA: TGTGCCAGCAGCCCCTGGGGGGAGAGCTCCTCCTACGAGCAGTACTTC.